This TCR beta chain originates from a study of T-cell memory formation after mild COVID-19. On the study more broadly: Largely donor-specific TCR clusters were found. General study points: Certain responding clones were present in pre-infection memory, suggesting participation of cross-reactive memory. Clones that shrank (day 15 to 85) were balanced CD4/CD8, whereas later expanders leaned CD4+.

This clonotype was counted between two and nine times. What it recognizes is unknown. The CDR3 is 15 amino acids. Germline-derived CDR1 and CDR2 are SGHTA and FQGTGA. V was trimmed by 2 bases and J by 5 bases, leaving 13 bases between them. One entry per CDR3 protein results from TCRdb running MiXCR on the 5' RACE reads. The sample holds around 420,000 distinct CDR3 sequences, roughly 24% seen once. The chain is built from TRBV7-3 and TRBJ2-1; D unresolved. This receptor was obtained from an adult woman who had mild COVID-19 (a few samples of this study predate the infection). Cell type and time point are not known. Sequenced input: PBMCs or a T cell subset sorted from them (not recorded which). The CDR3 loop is CASSLPGLPHNEQFF. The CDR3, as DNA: TGTGCCAGCAGCTTACCGGGTCTCCCCCACAATGAGCAGTTCTTC.